The rows below give T cell receptor beta chains drawn from one sample of a study of shared clonotypes between healthy human individuals. Profiling relied on immunoSEQ multiplex PCR, and the TCRdb table lists in-frame clones only, not all of them. The sample lists 1 million to 1.3 million clones; roughly 74% were seen once. The sample taken for sequencing was memory CD4+ T cells from PBMCs. These receptor sequences come from a man between 18 and 35 years old in good health. Some clones in this sample may be carry-over from other donors' samples. Both conserved end residues are part of each CDR3. D genes are given only for firm matches. Size values are once, few and many counts, or a class for expanded clones, and some rows have none.

J gene	V gene	D gene	CDR3 length	clone size	CDR3 DNA	CDR3 protein
TRBJ2-1	TRBV9	NA	14	NA	TGTGCCAGCAGCGTAGGACTAGGTCATGATGAGCAGTTCTTC	CASSVGLGHDEQFF
TRBJ2-7	TRBV2	NA	18	NA	TGTGCCAGCAGTGAAGCGCTGTCGGGGTTCGCGGGTTTCTACGAGCAGTACTTC	CASSEALSGFAGFYEQYF
TRBJ1-3	TRBV4-1	NA	16	once	TGCGCCAGCAGCCCGCAGGGAGCGGGTGCTGGAAACACCATATATTTT	CASSPQGAGAGNTIYF
TRBJ2-7	TRBV7-9	NA	16	NA	TGTGCCAGCAGCTTAGCGGCTCCGGGGGCGACGAGCGAGCAGTACTTC	CASSLAAPGATSEQYF
TRBJ1-2	TRBV6-5	NA	15	NA	TGTGCCAGCAGTTACTCGTCGTCTAGGGGGTATGGCTACACCTTC	CASSYSSSRGYGYTF
TRBJ2-3	TRBV5-5	NA	14	NA	TGTGCCAGCAGCTTGTCTACGGCCGGGGATACGCAGTATTTT	CASSLSTAGDTQYF
TRBJ1-1	TRBV28	NA	13	NA	TGTGCCAGCAGCCATGTCATCGGGTTAGAAGCTTTCTTT	CASSHVIGLEAFF
TRBJ2-3	TRBV6-5	NA	15	NA	TGTGCCAGCAGTTACGGGGGGCTCAGCACAGATACGCAGTATTTT	CASSYGGLSTDTQYF
TRBJ2-5	TRBV21-1	NA	16	NA	TGTGCCAGCAGCAAAGCTTTAACAGGGACCGGAGAGACCCAGTACTTC	CASSKALTGTGETQYF
TRBJ1-1	TRBV6-4	TRBD1	14	NA	TGTGCCAGCAGTCCCGGGACAGAGAACACTGAAGCTTTCTTT	CASSPGTENTEAFF
TRBJ1-2	TRBV4-2	TRBD1	15	NA	TGTGCCAGCAGCCAAGATTTGGGACAGGGTTTTAGCTACACCTTC	CASSQDLGQGFSYTF
TRBJ2-1	TRBV27	NA	18	NA	TGTGCCAGGGACCACGAGGCGGGGCGGAGTAAAGTCTACAATGAACAGTTCTTC	CARDHEAGRSKVYNEQFF
TRBJ2-5	TRBV5-1	NA	14	NA	TGCGCCAGCAGCCCGGGAATGGCATCGAAGACCCAGTACTTC	CASSPGMASKTQYF
TRBJ1-4	TRBV6-5	NA	13	NA	TGTGCCAGCAGTAGACAGGCAAATGAAAAACTGTTTTTT	CASSRQANEKLFF
TRBJ2-1	TRBV18	NA	16	NA	TGTGCCAGCTCACCACCGGGGCATACTGGCTACAATGAGCAGTTCTTC	CASSPPGHTGYNEQFF
TRBJ2-1	TRBV11-2	NA	15	NA	TGTGCCAGCAGCCTGGGGGCAGGGGGACTCAATGAGCAGTTCTTC	CASSLGAGGLNEQFF
TRBJ2-4	TRBV5-1	NA	15	NA	TGCGCCAGCAGCCCGGAAGGGCTGGCCAAAAACATTCAGTACTTC	CASSPEGLAKNIQYF
TRBJ1-4	TRBV25-1	NA	14	NA	TGTGCCAGCAGTGACCAGACCTCTACGGAAAAACTGTTTTTT	CASSDQTSTEKLFF
TRBJ2-5	TRBV5-1	NA	14	NA	TGCGCCAGCAGGTCTACTAGTGGTTCGGAGACCCAGTACTTC	CASRSTSGSETQYF
TRBJ1-5	TRBV28	NA	15	NA	TGTGCCAGCGGACTCAGCCAGATTAGCAATCAGCCCCAGCATTTT	CASGLSQISNQPQHF
TRBJ2-1	TRBV9	NA	16	few	TGTGCCAGCAGCGTCGGAATGACCCCCCGAACGAATGAGCAGTTCTTC	CASSVGMTPRTNEQFF
TRBJ1-2	TRBV7-2	TRBD1	14	NA	TGTGCCAGCAGCTTAAATTCAGGGGGATATGGCTACACCTTC	CASSLNSGGYGYTF
TRBJ2-7	TRBV29-1	TRBD1	12	NA	TGCAGCGTTGAGACAGGGCCCTACGAGCAGTACTTC	CSVETGPYEQYF
TRBJ1-4	TRBV4-2	NA	15	NA	TGTGCCAGCAGCCAAGGCTTGGTCGTGGAGGAAAAACTGTTTTTT	CASSQGLVVEEKLFF
TRBJ2-5	TRBV5-1	NA	13	NA	TGCGCCAGCAGCGGTGGACAGCGGGAGACCCAGTACTTC	CASSGGQRETQYF
TRBJ2-7	TRBV28	TRBD2	17	NA	TGTGCCAGCAGTCTATCCCCGGGGACTAGCGGATCCTACGAGCAGTACTTC	CASSLSPGTSGSYEQYF
TRBJ2-7	TRBV19	NA	14	NA	TGTGCCAGTAGTATCGAATGGGGTACCTACGAGCAGTACTTC	CASSIEWGTYEQYF
TRBJ2-5	TRBV7-2	NA	14	NA	TGTGCCAGCAGCTTAGTGGTCAGCCAAGAGACCCAGTACTTC	CASSLVVSQETQYF
TRBJ1-1	TRBV5-4	TRBD1	15	NA	TGTGCCAGCAGCTCGGAAGGGGGCAGGAACACTGAAGCTTTCTTT	CASSSEGGRNTEAFF
TRBJ1-5	TRBV28	NA	16	many	TGTGCCAGCAGTTCCCCGGGACACCCTAGCAATCAGCCCCAGCATTTT	CASSSPGHPSNQPQHF
TRBJ2-2	TRBV30	NA	15	NA	TGTGCCTGGAGCGTCCCGGGATCCAACACCGGGGAGCTGTTTTTT	CAWSVPGSNTGELFF
TRBJ2-2	TRBV5-1	TRBD1	15	NA	TGCGCCAGCAACCCAAGGACAGGGGCCGCCGGGGAGCTGTTTTTT	CASNPRTGAAGELFF
TRBJ2-7	TRBV28	TRBD2	14	NA	TGTGCCAGCAGCCCCGGGGGGGAGACCTACGAGCAGTACTTC	CASSPGGETYEQYF
TRBJ1-6	TRBV28	NA	12	NA	TGTGCCAGCAGGGAGGTAGGGGCTGCCCTCCACTTT	CASREVGAALHF
TRBJ1-1	TRBV5-6	TRBD1	15	many	TGTGCCAGCACCGAGACAGGGGGAAGGAACACTGAAGCTTTCTTT	CASTETGGRNTEAFF
TRBJ2-1	TRBV20-1	NA	11	NA	TGCAGTGCCCGACGGGGAAATGAGCAGTTCTTC	CSARRGNEQFF
TRBJ2-7	TRBV5-1	NA	13	NA	TGCGCCAGCAGCTCCCTCCCTGGGGACGAGCAGTACTTC	CASSSLPGDEQYF
TRBJ2-5	TRBV6-1	TRBD1	14	NA	TGTGCCAGCACCGAAGGGACAGCCCAAGAGACCCAGTACTTC	CASTEGTAQETQYF